This is a list of T cell receptor beta chains from one sample in a study of T cell responses to AZD1222 COVID-19 vaccine. This table comes from immunoSEQ multiplex PCR, and its TCRdb copy is limited to in-frame clones, with some not included. The data hold approximately 77,000 clones, with roughly 85% observed a single time. Here the sequenced sample was peripheral blood, taken 28 days after the second AZD1222 dose. The receptor source for this set is an adult who received the AZD1222 COVID-19 vaccine. CDR3s include the opening cysteine and the closing phenylalanine or tryptophan. D genes are given only for firm matches. Clone size is given for some rows only: seen once, a few or many times, or a class if the clone is expanded.

clone_size	d_call	v_call	j_call	cdr3_aa	cdr3_nt
few	TRBD1	TRBV5-5	TRBJ2-7	CASSPGTGVYEQYF	TGTGCCAGCAGCCCCGGGACAGGGGTCTACGAGCAGTACTTC
.	.	TRBV2	TRBJ1-2	CASNLGGSGYTF	TGTGCCAGCAATCTAGGGGGGAGCGGCTACACCTTC
few	TRBD2	TRBV7-6	TRBJ2-7	CASSGSLSSGTYEQYF	TGTGCCAGCAGCGGGTCCCTCTCTAGCGGCACCTACGAGCAGTACTTC
.	.	TRBV5-6	TRBJ1-5	CASSLFRDSGQPQHF	TGTGCCAGCAGCTTGTTTAGAGATAGCGGTCAGCCCCAGCATTTT
.	TRBD1	TRBV28	TRBJ1-6	CASKPAGQGLNSPLHF	TGTGCCAGTAAGCCCGCGGGACAGGGACTTAATTCACCCCTCCACTTT
.	TRBD1	TRBV7-8	TRBJ1-3	CASSLSGTGGSLDSGNTIYF	TGTGCCAGCAGCTTAAGCGGGACAGGGGGCTCTCTAGACTCTGGAAACACCATATATTTT
.	.	TRBV24-1	TRBJ1-5	CATSESGTRVSNQPQHF	TGTGCCACCAGTGAGTCCGGGACACGCGTTAGCAATCAGCCCCAGCATTTT
once	.	TRBV4-2	TRBJ1-5	CASSQATIRASNQPQHF	TGTGCCAGCAGCCAGGCCACCATCAGGGCGAGTAATCAGCCCCAGCATTTT
.	.	TRBV3-1/TRBV3-2	TRBJ1-2	CASSPPEGSGGYTF	TGTGCCAGCAGCCCCCCAGAGGGGTCGGGGGGCTACACCTTC
few	.	TRBV20-1	TRBJ2-1	CSAREEGEQFF	TGCAGTGCTAGAGAGGAGGGAGAGCAGTTCTTC
.	.	TRBV7-9	TRBJ2-1	CASSSTKQDYREQFF	TGTGCCAGCAGCTCAACCAAACAGGACTATCGGGAGCAGTTCTTC
few	.	TRBV12-3/TRBV12-4	TRBJ1-5	CASSNQIYQPQHF	TGTGCCAGCAGTAACCAAATTTATCAGCCCCAGCATTTT
.	TRBD1	TRBV18	TRBJ2-7	CASSSGTAPYEQYF	TGTGCCAGCTCTTCCGGGACAGCGCCCTACGAGCAGTACTTC
.	.	TRBV19	TRBJ1-2	CASSMTGFWGYTF	TGTGCCAGTAGTATGACAGGTTTTTGGGGCTACACCTTC
few	TRBD1	TRBV25-1	TRBJ1-4	CASSELIQGASEKLFF	TGTGCCAGCAGTGAATTAATACAGGGGGCTAGTGAAAAACTGTTTTTT
.	.	TRBV5-4	TRBJ2-3	CASSLASGREYF	TGTGCCAGCAGCTTGGCAAGCGGGCGGGAGTATTTT
.	.	TRBV6-5	TRBJ1-4	CASSYVSTMNEKLFF	TGTGCCAGCAGTTATGTCTCCACGATGAATGAAAAACTGTTTTTT
.	.	TRBV7-9	TRBJ1-2	CASSHSGSYYGYTF	TGTGCCAGCAGCCACAGCGGAAGCTACTATGGCTACACCTTC
.	.	TRBV28	TRBJ1-3	CASSATVGNTIYF	TGTGCCAGCAGTGCGACCGTTGGAAACACCATATATTTT
.	.	TRBV11-3	TRBJ2-7	CASSLAAEYEQYF	TGTGCCAGCAGCTTAGCGGCGGAGTACGAGCAGTACTTC
.	.	TRBV6-4	TRBJ2-3	CASSDSPGGTDTQYF	TGTGCCAGCAGTGACTCCCCAGGGGGCACAGATACGCAGTATTTT
.	TRBD1	TRBV7-2	TRBJ1-3	CASSSQGQLSGNTIYF	TGTGCCAGCAGCTCCCAGGGACAGCTATCTGGAAACACCATATATTTT
once	.	TRBV5-1	TRBJ1-1	CASSLGPTKNTEAFF	TGCGCCAGCAGCTTGGGCCCCACAAAGAACACTGAAGCTTTCTTT
.	TRBD2	TRBV4-1	TRBJ2-5	CASSHGTSGREETQYF	TGCGCCAGCAGCCACGGGACTAGCGGGAGGGAAGAGACCCAGTACTTC
.	TRBD1	TRBV28	TRBJ1-2	CASSRGQFNGYTF	TGTGCCAGCAGCCGGGGACAGTTTAATGGCTACACCTTC
.	.	TRBV19	TRBJ2-6	CASSIGSSGANVLTF	TGTGCCAGTAGTATCGGTAGCTCTGGGGCCAACGTCCTGACTTTC
.	TRBD1	TRBV5-4	TRBJ1-4	CASSSRTGDGVGGEKLFF	TGTGCCAGCAGCTCCCGGACAGGGGACGGCGTAGGTGGTGAAAAACTGTTTTTT
.	TRBD1	TRBV9	TRBJ1-1	CASSVGDRPNTEAFF	TGTGCCAGCAGCGTAGGGGACAGACCGAACACTGAAGCTTTCTTT
.	.	TRBV27	TRBJ1-4	CASSLWWGGNEKLFF	TGTGCCAGCAGTTTATGGTGGGGGGGTAATGAAAAACTGTTTTTT
.	.	TRBV12-3/TRBV12-4	TRBJ2-7	CASSSAGSYEQYF	TGTGCCAGCAGTTCGGCAGGCTCCTACGAGCAGTACTTC
.	.	TRBV11-3	TRBJ2-1	CASSHTSRPNEQFF	TGTGCCAGCAGCCACACCTCTAGGCCCAATGAGCAGTTCTTC
.	TRBD1	TRBV11-2	TRBJ1-4	CASSSDRGLREKLFF	TGTGCCAGCAGCTCCGACAGGGGGCTTAGGGAAAAACTGTTTTTT
.	TRBD1	TRBV13	TRBJ1-3	CASSPTPWGTEGYGVGNTIYF	TGTGCCAGCAGCCCCACCCCCTGGGGGACAGAGGGGTATGGGGTTGGAAACACCATATATTTT
.	TRBD2	TRBV24-1	TRBJ2-7	CATSEASGAYEQYF	TGTGCCACCAGTGAGGCTAGCGGGGCCTACGAGCAGTACTTC
.	.	TRBV6-5	TRBJ1-1	CASSYRGRLTEAFF	TGTGCCAGCAGTTACCGAGGCAGGCTCACTGAAGCTTTCTTT
.	TRBD1	TRBV5-6	TRBJ1-2	CASSRDRAYGYTF	TGTGCCAGCAGCCGGGACAGGGCCTATGGCTACACCTTC